What follows describes a single T cell receptor (beta chain). As yet, its antigen is unknown. PCR involved 60 Vbeta and 13 Jbeta primers. The method was immunoSEQ multiplex PCR; TCRdb's version includes in-frame clones alone and lacks a portion of them. The data contain around 97,000 clones, roughly 76% of them singletons. Donors consisted of healthy bone marrow donors. This entry is derived from a study of cytomegalovirus exposure and HLA in healthy donors. Study-wide points: The study dropped some indistinguishable V segments, TRBV6-2 and TRBV6-3 among them. TCR beta chains numbering 164 were designated cytomegalovirus-associated.

Germline CDR1 reads SGHTA; CDR2 reads FQGNSA. The ends lost 2 bases at V and 2 bases at J; junction bases unmatched: 6. The CDR3 runs 16 residues. This rearrangement joins TRBV7-2 to TRBJ2-3, with 8 bases fitting TRBD2. The sequencing input was PBMCs. This TCR came from a middle-aged man in good health and CMV-seronegative. The CDR3 loop reads CASSLTLAVSTDTQYF. The CDR3 nucleotides are TGTGCCAGCAGCTTAACACTAGCGGTATCCACAGATACGCAGTATTTT.